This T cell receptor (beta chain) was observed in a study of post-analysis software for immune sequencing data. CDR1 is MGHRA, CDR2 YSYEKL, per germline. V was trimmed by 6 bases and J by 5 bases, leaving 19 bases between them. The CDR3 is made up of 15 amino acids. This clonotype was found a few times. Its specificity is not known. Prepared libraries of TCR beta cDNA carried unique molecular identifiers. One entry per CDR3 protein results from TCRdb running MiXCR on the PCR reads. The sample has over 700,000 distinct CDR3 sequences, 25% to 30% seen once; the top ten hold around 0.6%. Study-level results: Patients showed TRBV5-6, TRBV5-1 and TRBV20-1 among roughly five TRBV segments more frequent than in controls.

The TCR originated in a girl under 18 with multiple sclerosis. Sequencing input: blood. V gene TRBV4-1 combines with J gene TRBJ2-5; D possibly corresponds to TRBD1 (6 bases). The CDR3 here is CASSQDSGEMETQYF. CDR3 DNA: TGCGCCAGCAGTCAGGACAGCGGTGAAATGGAGACCCAGTACTTC.